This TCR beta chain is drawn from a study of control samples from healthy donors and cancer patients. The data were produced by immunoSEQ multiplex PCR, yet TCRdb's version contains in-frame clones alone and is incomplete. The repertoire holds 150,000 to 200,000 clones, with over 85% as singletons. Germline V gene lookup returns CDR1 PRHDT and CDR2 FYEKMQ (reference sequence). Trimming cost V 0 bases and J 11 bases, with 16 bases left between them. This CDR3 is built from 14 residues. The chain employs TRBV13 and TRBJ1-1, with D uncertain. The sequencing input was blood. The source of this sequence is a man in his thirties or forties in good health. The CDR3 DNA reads TGTGCCAGCAGCTTAGGGTCGATGGAGGTAGTGGCTTTCTTT. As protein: CASSLGSMEVVAFF.